One and the same sample provided the 6 T cell receptor beta chains below, sequenced in a study of a mutant IDH1 vaccine in newly diagnosed glioma. The antigens for these receptors are not known. The time point: week 5, during vaccination. Each dose of the vaccine consisted of 300 ug of mutant IDH1 20-mer peptide, with topical imiquimod. The protocol was immunoSEQ multiplex PCR, while the TCRdb copy is restricted to in-frame clones and leaves out a portion. This sample has approximately 26,000 clones, with around 89% found just once. This material consisted of PBMCs, taken from a glioma patient whose treatment included an IDH1 peptide vaccine. The receptors here all came from a man aged 18 to 30 with glioma.

The chain joins TRBV14 to TRBJ2-7; D is possibly TRBD1 (6 bases). Germline CDR1 is SGHDN and CDR2 is FVKESK. The CDR3 is 16 residues long. Trimming took 4 bases from V and 1 from J, leaving 17 bases between them. The DNA for the CDR3 is TGTGCCAGCAGCCTCCTACAGGGAGTGGGATCCTACGAGCAGTACTTC. Its translation: CASSLLQGVGSYEQYF.

The rearrangement uses TRBV6-5 and TRBJ1-1, with 9 bases aligning to TRBD1. Germline assignment: CDR1 MNHEY and CDR2 SVGAGI. The CDR3 is 15 amino acids. V trimming: 6 bases; J trimming: 3 bases; junction bases outside the gene matches: 8. CDR3 region: CASSPLDRGDTEAFF. The CDR3 DNA follows: TGTGCCAGCAGCCCCCTCGACAGGGGGGACACTGAAGCTTTCTTT.

The chain has TRBV7-2 and TRBJ2-7, with D tentatively TRBD2 (5 bases). This CDR3 contains 14 residues. V was shortened by 4 bases and J by 8 bases, with 18 bases between the two germline ends. The germline CDR1 and CDR2 sequences are SGHTA and FQGNSA. CDR3 in DNA: TGTGCCAGCAGCTCCCCGGAGGTCCTTACGAAGCAGTACTTC. Translating it yields CASSSPEVLTKQYF.

V usage is TRBV2 and J usage is TRBJ1-4, with a weak D call TRBD1 (6 bases). The V gene's germline CDR1 is SNHLY and CDR2 FYNNEI. This CDR3 is built from 14 residues. V gave up 6 bases and J gave up 8 bases, with 16 bases separating them. This CDR3 reads CASSNGQMREKLFF. The CDR3 nucleotides are TGTGCCAGCAGCAATGGACAGATGAGGGAAAAACTGTTTTTT.

Concerning this clone: Additional DNA sequences in this sample encode the identical CDR3. CDR3 loop: CASSLLTADYGYTF. For the CDR3, the DNA is TGCGCCAGCAGCTTGCTTACGGCCGACTATGGCTACACCTTC. The rearrangement uses TRBV5-1 and TRBJ1-2; no firm D call. Between the trimmed V and J ends, which lost 1 base and 3 bases, there was a span of 10 bases. Germline V gene lookup returns CDR1 SGHRS and CDR2 YFSETQ. The CDR3 contains 14 residues.

This rearrangement joins TRBV2 to TRBJ2-2; 8 bases map to TRBD1. J gave up 5 bases and V 4 bases, and 0 bases lay outside the gene matches. Germline V gene data show CDR1 as SNHLY and CDR2 as FYNNEI. The CDR3 extends over 13 amino acids. The CDR3 loop is CASSGDRTGELFF. DNA for the CDR3: TGTGCCAGCAGTGGGGACAGGACCGGGGAGCTGTTTTTT.